These T cell receptor beta chains were read from a single sample in a study of T cell responses to AZD1222 COVID-19 vaccine. The table came from immunoSEQ multiplex PCR; TCRdb's copy has only in-frame clones and leaves some out. The sample has roughly 180,000 clones, 90% to 95% seen once. Material: peripheral blood, obtained on day 0 of AZD1222 vaccination. These receptors all come from an adult in good health. The conserved cysteine and the conserved F or W are not part of the CDR3 here.

16	TRBV6-1	TRBJ1-6	ASSEVAGQSSYNSPLH
12	TRBV5-1	TRBJ2-1	ASSPGLAGHEQF
10	TRBV3-1/TRBV3-2	TRBJ1-4	ASSQASEKLF
14	TRBV5-1	TRBJ1-3	ASSPGTGESGNTIY
13	TRBV6-5	TRBJ2-2	ASRSGQGRTGELF
12	TRBV19	TRBJ2-2	ASSIKAAPGELF
13	TRBV12-1	TRBJ2-1	ASSPLQGTYNEQF
11	TRBV28	TRBJ2-7	ASSVLKPYEQY
12	TRBV5-8	TRBJ2-4	ASSLRGQGNIQY
12	TRBV11-2	TRBJ2-7	ASRTDRPSYEQY
13	TRBV27	TRBJ2-2	ASTARDPDTGELF
9	TRBV24-1	TRBJ2-2	ATSERGELF
10	TRBV29-1	TRBJ1-2	SVEGLNYGYT
11	TRBV28	TRBJ1-5	ASSFPPGGPQH
9	TRBV14	TRBJ1-1	ASSQHDMAF
12	TRBV27	TRBJ1-1	ASSLGRRNTEAF
10	TRBV28	TRBJ1-1	ASKTGRAEAF
12	TRBV7-8	TRBJ2-7	ASSLDGSVGEQY
13	TRBV27	TRBJ2-2	ASSGTGRATGELF
12	TRBV6-5	TRBJ1-3	ASSYGSSGNTIY
13	TRBV7-9	TRBJ1-1	ASSLGGQRDTEAF
11	TRBV7-6	TRBJ1-6	ASSPEPRHTLH
12	TRBV11-1	TRBJ2-2	ASSLGVYTEELF
11	TRBV20-1	TRBJ1-1	SASANMNTEAF
16	TRBV7-2	TRBJ2-5	ASSLGLAGGWGQETQY
14	TRBV5-5	TRBJ1-2	ASSSDRGISGYGYT
10	TRBV18	TRBJ2-5	ASSPADKTQY
13	TRBV9	TRBJ1-3	ASSVADGSGNTIY
13	TRBV18	TRBJ1-3	ASSPRGRPGNTIY
9	TRBV5-1	TRBJ2-3	ASRSTDTQY
10	TRBV11-2	TRBJ2-3	ASSAFQDTQY
12	TRBV6-4	TRBJ2-1	ASSDAGTTDEQF
11	TRBV27	TRBJ1-2	ASRGVTNYGYT
14	TRBV5-1	TRBJ2-7	ASSSGLAGLSYEQY
15	TRBV5-4	TRBJ2-5	ASSLAGAGRHQETQY
11	TRBV6-1	TRBJ2-3	ASSEQRADTQY
11	TRBV4-1	TRBJ2-2	ASSFLGTGELF
9	TRBV30	TRBJ2-3	AWAPSDTQY
11	TRBV27	TRBJ2-7	ASSLSWNYEQY
10	TRBV12-3/TRBV12-4	TRBJ2-1	ASQGGVNEQF
11	TRBV27	TRBJ2-7	ASSVSSAYEQY
15	TRBV4-3	TRBJ1-2	ASSQDLRAWTNYGYT
19	TRBV14	TRBJ2-1	ASSHKFLGLAGEVSYNEQF
12	TRBV7-2	TRBJ1-5	ASSDRGLGQPQH
13	TRBV6-5	TRBJ1-2	ASGGDRDSSDGYT
14	TRBV9	TRBJ2-1	ASSVGLAGIYNEQF
16	TRBV4-1	TRBJ2-5	ASSLFLPGLADQETQY
13	TRBV7-3	TRBJ2-3	ASSLTSGTGDTQY
14	TRBV12-5	TRBJ2-1	ASGLGPLGSYNEQF
13	TRBV11-2	TRBJ1-1	ASSLVAGLNTEAF
12	TRBV7-8	TRBJ2-4	ASSRGTSGSVGY
17	TRBV28	TRBJ1-5	ASSANQAGGGYSNQPQH
11	TRBV28	TRBJ2-7	ASSLGSSYEQY
12	TRBV6-5	TRBJ2-1	ASSRRQTYNEQF
14	TRBV14	TRBJ2-7	ASSQDPGTGFYEQY
12	TRBV29-1	TRBJ1-1	SVAGQGGNTEAF
12	TRBV3-1/TRBV3-2	TRBJ1-2	ASSRDRTNYGYT
12	TRBV19	TRBJ1-1	ASSTGGANTEAF
9	TRBV28	TRBJ2-7	ASRGGDRGN
13	TRBV13	TRBJ2-2	ASSPRETRAGELF